The sequence of this T cell receptor (beta chain) was determined in a study of T cell clonality in common variable immunodeficiency. This CDR3 contains 15 residues. The germline CDR1 and CDR2 sequences are MNHNS and SASEGT. Trimming removed 2 bases at V and 8 bases at J, with 15 bases between. Study results and caveats: Compared with healthy controls, CVID subjects showed increased TCRbeta clonality, mostly in about a third. Fewer deletions and N-nucleotide insertions were reportedly seen in common variable immunodeficiency TCR beta sequences.

Data came from immunoSEQ multiplex PCR; TCRdb stores just in-frame clones and leaves some out. The sample includes about 35,000 clones, none of them occurring once. This clone was seen at least ten times. Antigen: not known. Coverage ceases 3 residues before the CDR3 finishes, and the germline J gene fills in the end. The TCR sequence derives from a human donor with common variable immunodeficiency. The sequencing sample was made of peripheral blood mononuclear cells. This chain joins TRBV6-1 and TRBJ1-4, with D possibly TRBD1 on 6 matching bases. The CDR3 region is CASSEKGGNREKLFF. The DNA read from the CDR3 is TGTGCCAGCAGTGAAAAGGGGGGGAATCGGGAAAAA.